The source of this T cell receptor beta chain is a study of blood T cells in healthy people across ages. Investigators took about 10 milliliters of peripheral blood from every donor. Researchers isolated at least 6 million PBMCs per sample. For the second PCR, which ran for about 7 to 11 cycles, a sample-barcoded 5' primer and a J-beta primer mix were used. All samples yielded 3 million or more CDR3-containing paired-end reads. TCRdb itself ran the 5' RACE reads through MiXCR, one entry per CDR3 protein. Counted here are about a million distinct CDR3 sequences, about 53% occurring once; the ten biggest clones make up 20% to 25%. The CDR3 runs to 13 residues. From germline, CDR1 is ENHRY and CDR2 SYGVKD. The junction had 4 bases not matched to a gene; V was cut back by 4 bases and J by 4 bases.

The gene calls are TRBV10-3 and TRBJ2-7; 7 bases are a match to TRBD2. This TCR came from an older woman in good health. Sequencing input: blood. As DNA, the CDR3 is TGTGCCATCAGTGGAGGACTAGAGTACGAGCAGTACTTC. This encodes CAISGGLEYEQYF.